This T cell receptor (beta chain) was profiled in a study of blood T cells in healthy people across ages. This CDR3 has 14 amino acids. Deletions cut 2 bases from V and 5 bases from J, with 12 bases between. PCR was performed a second time for about 6 to 11 cycles using a sample-barcoded 5' primer and a J-beta primer mix. TCRdb re-analysed the 5' RACE reads in MiXCR, keeping a single row per CDR3 protein. The data show some 1.6 million distinct CDR3 sequences, around 36% seen once. This clonotype occurred a few times. Donor samples were obtained from healthy Caucasian individuals from Russia, aged 6 to 90.

This TCR was recovered from a woman younger than 45 in good health. Material: blood. The rearrangement uses TRBV12-3 or TRBV12-4 and TRBJ1-1, with D possibly TRBD1 on 5 matching bases. The CDR3 DNA follows: TGTGCCAGCAGTTTAAGGCAGGGCAGGACTGAAGCTTTCTTT. It codes for CASSLRQGRTEAFF.